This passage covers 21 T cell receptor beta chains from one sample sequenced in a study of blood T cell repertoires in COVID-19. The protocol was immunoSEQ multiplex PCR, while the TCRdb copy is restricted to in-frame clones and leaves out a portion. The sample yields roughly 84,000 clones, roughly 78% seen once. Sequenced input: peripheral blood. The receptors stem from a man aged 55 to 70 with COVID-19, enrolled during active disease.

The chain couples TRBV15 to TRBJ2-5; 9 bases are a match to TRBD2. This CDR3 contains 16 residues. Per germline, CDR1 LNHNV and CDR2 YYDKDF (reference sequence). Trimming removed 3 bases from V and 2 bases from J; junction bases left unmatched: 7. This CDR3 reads CATSSLGGRVQETQYF. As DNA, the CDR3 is TGTGCCACCAGCAGCCTTGGCGGGAGGGTACAAGAGACCCAGTACTTC.

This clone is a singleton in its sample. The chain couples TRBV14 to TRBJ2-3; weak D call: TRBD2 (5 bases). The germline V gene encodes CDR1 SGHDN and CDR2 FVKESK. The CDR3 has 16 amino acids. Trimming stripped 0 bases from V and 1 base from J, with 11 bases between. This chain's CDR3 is CASSQEFSAGTDTQYF. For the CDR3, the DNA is TGTGCCAGCAGCCAAGAGTTTTCAGCGGGCACAGATACGCAGTATTTT. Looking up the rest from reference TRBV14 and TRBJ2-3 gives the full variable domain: EAGVTQFPSHSVIEKGQTVTLRCDPISGHDNLYWYRRVMGKEIKFLLHFVKESKQDESGMPNNRFLAERTGGTYSTLKVQPAELEDSGVYFCASSQEFSAGTDTQYFGPGTRLTVL.

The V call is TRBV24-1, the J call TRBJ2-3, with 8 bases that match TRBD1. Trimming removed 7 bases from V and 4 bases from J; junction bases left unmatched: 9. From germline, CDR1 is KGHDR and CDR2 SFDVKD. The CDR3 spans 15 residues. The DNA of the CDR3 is TGTGCCACCAGGGAGGGCAGGGGGCAGTCAGATACGCAGTATTTT. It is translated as CATREGRGQSDTQYF.

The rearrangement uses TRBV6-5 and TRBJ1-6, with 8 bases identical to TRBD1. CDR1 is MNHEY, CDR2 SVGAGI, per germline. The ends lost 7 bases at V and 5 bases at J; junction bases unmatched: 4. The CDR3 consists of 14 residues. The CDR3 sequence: CASTAGGNNSPLHF. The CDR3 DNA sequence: TGTGCCAGCACGGCAGGGGGCAATAATTCACCCCTCCACTTT.

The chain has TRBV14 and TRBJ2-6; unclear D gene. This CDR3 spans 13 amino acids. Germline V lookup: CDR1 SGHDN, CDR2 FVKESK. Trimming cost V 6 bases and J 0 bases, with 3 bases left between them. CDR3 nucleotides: TGTGCCAGCAGTTACTCTGGGGCCAACGTCCTGACTTTC. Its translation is CASSYSGANVLTF.

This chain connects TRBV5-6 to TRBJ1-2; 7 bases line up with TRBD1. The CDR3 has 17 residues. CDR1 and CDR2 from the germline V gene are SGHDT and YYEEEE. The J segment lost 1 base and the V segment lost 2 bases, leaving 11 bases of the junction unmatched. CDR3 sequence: CASSFLRWDRNNYGYTF. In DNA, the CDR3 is TGTGCCAGCAGCTTCCTAAGGTGGGACAGAAATAACTATGGCTACACCTTC.

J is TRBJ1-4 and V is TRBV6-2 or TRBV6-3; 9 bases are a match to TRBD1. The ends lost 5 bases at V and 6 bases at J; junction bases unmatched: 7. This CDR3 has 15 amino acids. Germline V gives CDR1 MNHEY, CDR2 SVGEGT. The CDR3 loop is CASSQPDRGYEKLFF. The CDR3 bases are TGTGCCAGCAGTCAACCCGACAGGGGGTATGAAAAACTGTTTTTT.

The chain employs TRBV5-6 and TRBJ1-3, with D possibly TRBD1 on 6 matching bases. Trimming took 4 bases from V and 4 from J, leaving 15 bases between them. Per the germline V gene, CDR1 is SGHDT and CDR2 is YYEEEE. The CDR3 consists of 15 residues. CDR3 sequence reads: CASSTDRSQGNTIYF. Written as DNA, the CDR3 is TGTGCCAGCAGCACCGACAGGTCGCAAGGAAACACCATATATTTT.

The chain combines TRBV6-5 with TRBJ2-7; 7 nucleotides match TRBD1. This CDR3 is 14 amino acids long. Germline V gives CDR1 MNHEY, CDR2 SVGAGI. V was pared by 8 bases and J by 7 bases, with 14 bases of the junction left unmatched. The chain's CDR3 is CASLPRQGSFEQYF. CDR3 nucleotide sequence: TGTGCCAGCCTCCCCCGACAGGGTTCCTTTGAGCAGTACTTC.

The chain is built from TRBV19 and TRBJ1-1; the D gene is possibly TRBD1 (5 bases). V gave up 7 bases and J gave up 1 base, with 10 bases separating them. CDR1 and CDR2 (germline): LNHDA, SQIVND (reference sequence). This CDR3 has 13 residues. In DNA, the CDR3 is TGTGCCAGTAACCAGGGTGGGAACACTGAAGCTTTCTTT. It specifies CASNQGGNTEAFF.

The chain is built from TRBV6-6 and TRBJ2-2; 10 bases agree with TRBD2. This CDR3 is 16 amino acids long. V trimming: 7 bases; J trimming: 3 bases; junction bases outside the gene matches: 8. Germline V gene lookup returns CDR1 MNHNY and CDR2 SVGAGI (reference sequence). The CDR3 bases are TGTGCCAGCACCTACCTAGCGGGAGTCTACACCGGGGAGCTGTTTTTT. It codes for CASTYLAGVYTGELFF.

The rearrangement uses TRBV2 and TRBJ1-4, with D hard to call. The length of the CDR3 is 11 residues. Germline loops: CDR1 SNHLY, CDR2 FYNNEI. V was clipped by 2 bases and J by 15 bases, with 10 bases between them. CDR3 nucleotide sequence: TGTGCCAGCAGTGAACAGCCCAGGTTGTTTTTT. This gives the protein CASSEQPRLFF.

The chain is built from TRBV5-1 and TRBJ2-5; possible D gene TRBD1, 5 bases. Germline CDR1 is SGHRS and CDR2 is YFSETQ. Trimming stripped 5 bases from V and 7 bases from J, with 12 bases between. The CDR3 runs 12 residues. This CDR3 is CASRGVWGTQYF. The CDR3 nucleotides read TGCGCCAGCAGAGGGGTATGGGGGACCCAGTACTTC.

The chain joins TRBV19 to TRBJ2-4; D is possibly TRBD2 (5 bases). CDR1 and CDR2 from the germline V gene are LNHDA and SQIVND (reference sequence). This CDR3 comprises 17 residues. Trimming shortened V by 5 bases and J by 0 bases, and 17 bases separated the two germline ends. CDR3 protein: CASSPRTGNIAKNIQYF. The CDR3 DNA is TGTGCCAGTAGTCCCCGAACCGGGAACATAGCCAAAAACATTCAGTACTTC.

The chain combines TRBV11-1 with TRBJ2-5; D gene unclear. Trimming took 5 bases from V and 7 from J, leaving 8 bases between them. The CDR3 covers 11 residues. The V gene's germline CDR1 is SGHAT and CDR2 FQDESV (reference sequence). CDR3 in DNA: TGTGCCAGCAGCCCCTCGGGGACCCAGTACTTC. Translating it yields CASSPSGTQYF.

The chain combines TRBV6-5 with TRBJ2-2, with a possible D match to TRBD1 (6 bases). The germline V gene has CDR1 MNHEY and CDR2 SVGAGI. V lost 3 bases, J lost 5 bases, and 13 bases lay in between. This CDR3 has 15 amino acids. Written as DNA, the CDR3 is TGTGCCAGCAGTTATATCGGGCAGGGGACCGGGGAGCTGTTTTTT. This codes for CASSYIGQGTGELFF.

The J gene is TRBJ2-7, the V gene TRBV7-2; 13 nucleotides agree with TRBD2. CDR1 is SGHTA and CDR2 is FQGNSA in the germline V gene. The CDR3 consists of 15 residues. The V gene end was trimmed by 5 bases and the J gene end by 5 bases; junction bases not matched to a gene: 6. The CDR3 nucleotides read TGTGCCAGCAGCCCCGGACTAGCGGGAGCCCACGAGCAGTACTTC. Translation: CASSPGLAGAHEQYF.

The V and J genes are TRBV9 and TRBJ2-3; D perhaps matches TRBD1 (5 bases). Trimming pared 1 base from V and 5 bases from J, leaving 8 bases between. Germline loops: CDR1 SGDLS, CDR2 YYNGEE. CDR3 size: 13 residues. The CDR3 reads CASSVLGVDTQYF. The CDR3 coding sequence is TGTGCCAGCAGCGTATTAGGGGTAGATACGCAGTATTTT.

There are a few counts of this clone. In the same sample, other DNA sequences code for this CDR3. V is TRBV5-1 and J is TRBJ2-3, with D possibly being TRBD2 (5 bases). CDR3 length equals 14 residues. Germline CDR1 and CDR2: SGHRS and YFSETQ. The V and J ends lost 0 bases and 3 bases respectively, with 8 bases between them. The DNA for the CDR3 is TGCGCCAGCAGCTTGGCGAGCGGTACAGATACGCAGTATTTT. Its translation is CASSLASGTDTQYF. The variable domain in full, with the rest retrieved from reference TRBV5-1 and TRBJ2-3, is KAGVTQTPRYLIKTRGQQVTLSCSPISGHRSVSWYQQTPGQGLQFLFEYFSETQRNKGNFPGRFSGRQFSNSRSEMNVSTLELGDSALYLCASSLASGTDTQYFGPGTRLTVL.

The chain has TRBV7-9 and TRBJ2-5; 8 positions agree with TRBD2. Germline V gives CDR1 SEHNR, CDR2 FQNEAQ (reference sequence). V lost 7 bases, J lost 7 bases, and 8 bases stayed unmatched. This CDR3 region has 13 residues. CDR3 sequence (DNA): TGTGCCAGCACCCCGGGAGGGACGGGGACCCAGTACTTC. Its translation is CASTPGGTGTQYF.

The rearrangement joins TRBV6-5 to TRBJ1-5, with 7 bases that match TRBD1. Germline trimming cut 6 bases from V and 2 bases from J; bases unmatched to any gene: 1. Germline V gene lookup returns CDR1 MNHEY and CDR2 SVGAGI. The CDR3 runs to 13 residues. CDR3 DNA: TGTGCCAGCAGAGGGACAGGCAATCAGCCCCAGCATTTT. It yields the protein CASRGTGNQPQHF.